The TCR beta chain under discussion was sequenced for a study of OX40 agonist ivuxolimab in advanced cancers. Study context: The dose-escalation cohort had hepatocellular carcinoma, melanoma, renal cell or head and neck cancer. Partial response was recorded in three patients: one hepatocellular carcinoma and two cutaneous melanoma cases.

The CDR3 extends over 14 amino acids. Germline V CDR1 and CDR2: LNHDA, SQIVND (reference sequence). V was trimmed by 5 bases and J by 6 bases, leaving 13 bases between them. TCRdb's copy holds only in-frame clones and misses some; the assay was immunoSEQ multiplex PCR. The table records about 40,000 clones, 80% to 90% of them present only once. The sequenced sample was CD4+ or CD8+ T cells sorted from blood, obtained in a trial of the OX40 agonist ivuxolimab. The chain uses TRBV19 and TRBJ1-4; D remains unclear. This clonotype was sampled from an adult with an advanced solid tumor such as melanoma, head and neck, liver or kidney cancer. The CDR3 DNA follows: TGTGCCAGTAGTTTCGCGAGGGTAGATGAAAAACTGTTTTTT. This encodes CASSFARVDEKLFF.